Following are 10 T cell receptor beta chains from one sample sequenced in a study of blood T cell repertoires in COVID-19. TCRdb's copy holds only in-frame clones and misses some; the assay was immunoSEQ multiplex PCR. Of about 52,000 clones listed, about 80% were seen once; the top ten hold under 8.5%. Sequenced input: peripheral blood. These receptors all stem from a man between 65 and 85 years old with active COVID-19.

The chain is built from TRBV5-1 and TRBJ2-3, with 9 bases aligning to TRBD1. Germline loops: CDR1 SGHRS, CDR2 YFSETQ. V was pared by 4 bases and J by 6 bases, with 9 bases of the junction left unmatched. This CDR3 spans 15 amino acids. For the CDR3, the DNA is TGCGCCAGCAGCGCCGGGACAGGGATTACGGATACGCAGTATTTT. Amino acids: CASSAGTGITDTQYF.

The V gene is TRBV5-4, the J gene TRBJ2-2; maybe TRBD1 (5 bases). Trimming pared 0 bases from V and 4 bases from J, leaving 7 bases between. CDR3 size: 14 residues. The germline V gene encodes CDR1 SGHNT and CDR2 YYREEE (reference sequence). CDR3 protein: CASSLGGSTGELFF. The CDR3 DNA follows: TGTGCCAGCAGCTTGGGGGGCAGCACCGGGGAGCTGTTTTTT.

The chain couples TRBV4-3 to TRBJ2-3; TRBD1 might be the D (6 bases). The V and J ends lost 0 bases and 1 base respectively, with 8 bases between them. CDR1 and CDR2 (germline): LGHNA, YSLEER. This CDR3 has 15 amino acids. CDR3 residues: CASSQDGQRTDTQYF. As DNA, the CDR3 is TGCGCCAGCAGCCAAGATGGACAGCGCACAGATACGCAGTATTTT.

This clone appeared a few times. This chain connects TRBV5-1 to TRBJ2-2; D is possibly TRBD2 (6 bases). Deletions cut 4 bases from V and 0 bases from J, with 13 bases between. CDR1 SGHRS and CDR2 YFSETQ come from the germline V gene. The CDR3 is 16 residues long. The CDR3 sequence: CASSADGGANTGELFF. CDR3 coding DNA: TGCGCCAGCAGCGCGGACGGAGGGGCGAACACCGGGGAGCTGTTTTTT.

V and J are TRBV7-2 and TRBJ2-3, with D maybe TRBD2 (7 bases). V was pared by 2 bases and J by 5 bases, with 11 bases between. The germline CDR1 and CDR2 sequences are SGHTA and FQGNSA. CDR3 length equals 14 residues. The CDR3 DNA sequence: TGTGCCAGCAGCTTAAGGGGGGGGAGAGATACGCAGTATTTT. Translated, it gives CASSLRGGRDTQYF.

V gene TRBV9 combines with J gene TRBJ1-2, with D tentatively TRBD1 (6 bases). CDR3 length: 15 residues. Germline V CDR1 and CDR2: SGDLS, YYNGEE. Trimming removed 4 bases at V and 0 bases at J, with 13 bases between. CDR3 sequence reads: CASSPTGPSNYGYTF. The CDR3 nucleotides read TGTGCCAGCAGCCCTACAGGGCCTTCTAACTATGGCTACACCTTC.

The CDR3 DNA sequence: TGCGCCAGCAGCCAAGATAACAGTAACTATGGCTACACCTTC. Translating it yields CASSQDNSNYGYTF. The rearrangement uses TRBV4-3 and TRBJ1-2; D call uncertain. V was clipped by 0 bases and J by 1 base, with 6 bases between them. The CDR3 sequence is 14 residues long. Germline V gives CDR1 LGHNA, CDR2 YSLEER.

V and J are TRBV6-6 and TRBJ2-6; TRBD1 might be the D (5 bases). Trimming pared 6 bases from V and 9 bases from J, leaving 15 bases between. This CDR3 region has 14 residues. CDR1 is MNHNY and CDR2 is SVGAGI in the germline V gene (reference sequence). CDR3 nucleotide sequence: TGTGCCAGCAGGCTAGGGGTGGTTGGCAACGTCCTGACTTTC. Translated: CASRLGVVGNVLTF.

The chain carries TRBV3-1 (or the pseudogene TRBV3-2) and TRBJ2-2, with 7 nucleotides matching TRBD2. Germline CDR1 is LGHDT and CDR2 is YNNKEL (reference sequence). V was clipped by 1 base and J by 0 bases; unmatched bases: 2. The CDR3 consists of 16 residues. DNA for the CDR3: TGTGCCAGCAGCCAAGGGGCGGGAGCGAACACCGGGGAGCTGTTTTTT. Translating gives CASSQGAGANTGELFF.

The sample holds a few counts of this clone. The chain carries TRBV5-4 and TRBJ1-1, with D hard to call. CDR1 and CDR2 from the germline V gene are SGHNT and YYREEE (reference sequence). V lost 4 bases to trimming and J lost 1 base, with 14 bases between them. CDR3 length: 15 amino acids. The CDR3 nucleotides read TGTGCCAGCAGCCATATTGAACAGTCGAACACTGAAGCTTTCTTT. It is translated as CASSHIEQSNTEAFF.